The 2 T cell receptor beta chains in this list originate from one sample, sequenced in a study of blood T cells in healthy people across ages. A second PCR of roughly 7 to 11 cycles used a sample-barcoded 5' primer and a J-beta primer mix. TCRdb recomputed calls from the 5' RACE reads with MiXCR, one row per CDR3 protein. The table includes approximately 1.5 million distinct CDR3 sequences, about 32% detected once. Input material: blood. The receptors were sampled from a woman aged 25-40 years in good health.

V is TRBV9 and J is TRBJ2-1, with 14 bases identical to TRBD2. With 3 bases clipped from V and 10 bases from J, the junction kept 9 bases outside the gene matches. The CDR3 is 16 amino acids. The germline V gene has CDR1 SGDLS and CDR2 YYNGEE. In DNA, the CDR3 is TGTGCCAGCAGCGCGCCAGGGGGACTAGCGGGAGACGAGCAGTTCTTC. It codes for CASSAPGGLAGDEQFF.

This clonotype was detected ten times or more. CDR3 sequence: CASSFLTSGGQTQYF. CDR3 DNA: TGTGCCAGCAGTTTTTTGACTAGCGGGGGGCAGACCCAGTACTTC. V gene TRBV12-3 or TRBV12-4 combines with J gene TRBJ2-5, with 13 bases lining up with TRBD2. J gave up 6 bases and V 3 bases, and 4 bases lay outside the gene matches. This CDR3 is built from 15 residues.